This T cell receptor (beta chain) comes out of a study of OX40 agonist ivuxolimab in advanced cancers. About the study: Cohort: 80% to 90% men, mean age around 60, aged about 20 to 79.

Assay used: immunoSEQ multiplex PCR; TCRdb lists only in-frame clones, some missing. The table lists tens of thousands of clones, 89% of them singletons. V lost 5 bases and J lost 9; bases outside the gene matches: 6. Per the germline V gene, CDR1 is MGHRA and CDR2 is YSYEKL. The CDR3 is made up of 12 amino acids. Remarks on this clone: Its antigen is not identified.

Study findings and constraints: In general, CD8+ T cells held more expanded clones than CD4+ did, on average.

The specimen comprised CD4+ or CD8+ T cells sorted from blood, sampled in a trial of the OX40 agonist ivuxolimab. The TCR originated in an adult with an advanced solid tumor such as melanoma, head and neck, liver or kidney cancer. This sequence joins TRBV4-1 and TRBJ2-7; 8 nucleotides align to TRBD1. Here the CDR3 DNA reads TGCGCCAGCAGCGCCCGGACAGGGTGGCAGTACTTC. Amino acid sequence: CASSARTGWQYF.